This T cell receptor (beta chain) was sequenced for a study of T cell responses to AZD1222 COVID-19 vaccine. Study-wide results and limits: After the peak T cell response, and only then, were repertoires sampled. The sample set comprised mostly white British donors with more females, and clonal diversity was possibly underestimated. Increased Spike-specific TCR breadth and depth were observed after two AZD1222 doses.

Trimming took 0 bases from V and 8 from J, leaving 7 bases between them. CDR1 MGHRA and CDR2 YSYEKL come from the germline V gene. There are 12 residues in the CDR3. Sequenced by immunoSEQ multiplex PCR; TCRdb stores in-frame clones only, minus some. The sample has about 130,000 clones, approximately 91% seen once. A word on this clone: Its antigen is unidentified. The sample has other DNA sequences that encode this CDR3 too.

Pooled together were second doses at about 4 or about 12 weeks. This rearrangement joins TRBV4-1 to TRBJ1-2; D is unclear. The material sequenced was peripheral blood, taken 28 days after the second AZD1222 dose. This sequence originates from an adult who received the AZD1222 COVID-19 vaccine. The CDR3 DNA follows: TGCGCCAGCAGCCAAGAAAAGGGAGGCTACACCTTC. This gives the protein CASSQEKGGYTF.